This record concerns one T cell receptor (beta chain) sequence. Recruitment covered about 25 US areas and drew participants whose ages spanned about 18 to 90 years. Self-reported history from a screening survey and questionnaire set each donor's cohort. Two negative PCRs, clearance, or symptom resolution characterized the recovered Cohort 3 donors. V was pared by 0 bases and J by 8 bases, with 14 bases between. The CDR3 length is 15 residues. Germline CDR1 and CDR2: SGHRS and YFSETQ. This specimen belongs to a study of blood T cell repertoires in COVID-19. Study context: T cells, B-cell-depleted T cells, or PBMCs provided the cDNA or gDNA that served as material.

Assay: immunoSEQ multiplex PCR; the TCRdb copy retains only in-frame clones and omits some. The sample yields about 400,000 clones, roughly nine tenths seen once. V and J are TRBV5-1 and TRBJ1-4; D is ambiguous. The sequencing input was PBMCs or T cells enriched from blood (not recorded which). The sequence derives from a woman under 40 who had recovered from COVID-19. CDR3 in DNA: TGCGCCAGCAGCTTGGAATGGTCTGGAGGGGAAAAACTGTTTTTT. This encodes CASSLEWSGGEKLFF.